This T cell receptor (beta chain) was sequenced during a study of cytomegalovirus exposure and HLA in healthy donors. Study-level background: HLA-typed donors contributed some 77 million unique TCRs, which were held in an early data release. Study observations and caveats: Researchers reported in a later analysis that common viral pathogens appeared linked to several top clusters. Later on, a genetic analysis was performed. It linked a missense variant in DCLRE1C with V- and J-gene trimming of TCR beta. The productive fraction for most TCR beta V segments was about 90% or about 30% in an earlier analysis.

Amplification used 60 Vbeta primers and 13 Jbeta primers. Produced via immunoSEQ multiplex PCR; TCRdb's table is partial and in-frame only. The sample records around 140,000 clones, around 65% being singletons. V gave up 1 base and J gave up 7 bases; unmatched junction bases: 10. The CDR3 is made up of 16 amino acids. The V gene's germline CDR1 is LGHNA and CDR2 YSLEER. Notes on this clone: Its target is unknown.

Material for sequencing was PBMCs. The receptor comes from a male donor in good health and CMV-seronegative. V is TRBV4-3 and J is TRBJ2-1; 7 positions match TRBD2. The CDR3 reads CASSQGRLAGRNEQFF. The DNA of the CDR3 is TGCGCCAGCAGCCAAGGGAGACTAGCAGGTCGTAATGAGCAGTTCTTC.